This section outlines one T cell receptor beta chain sequence together with its context. Antigen unknown. Losses at the gene ends were 1 base for V and 2 bases for J; bases not matched to a gene: 7. The CDR3 loop spans 16 amino acids. Germline assignment: CDR1 SGHTA and CDR2 FQGTGA. This entry is derived from a study of T cells in Graves' hyperthyroidism and ophthalmopathy. Template material for amplifying TCR beta CDR3 regions consisted of RNA transcripts. First-round RT-PCR with HTBI primers amplified the TCR CDR3 region. MiXCR was run by TCRdb on the multiplex PCR reads, yielding one entry per CDR3 protein. The sample has over 700,000 distinct CDR3 sequences, about 19% seen once. Study-level points and caveats: Peripheral blood also featured most of the thyroid clonotypes expanded above 0.001. Model predictions of ophthalmopathy came a median approximately 6 months before onset. A model using 13 V-J features told ophthalmopathy apart from stable hyperthyroidism.

The clonotype was recovered from a woman between 50 and 59 years old with Graves' hyperthyroidism that later progressed to Graves' ophthalmopathy. The V and J genes are TRBV7-3 and TRBJ1-1; 7 bases map to TRBD1. The sample comprised blood. This chain's CDR3 is CASSLKGQTLNTEAFF. The CDR3 DNA reads as TGTGCCAGCAGCTTAAAGGGACAGACCTTAAACACTGAAGCTTTCTTT.